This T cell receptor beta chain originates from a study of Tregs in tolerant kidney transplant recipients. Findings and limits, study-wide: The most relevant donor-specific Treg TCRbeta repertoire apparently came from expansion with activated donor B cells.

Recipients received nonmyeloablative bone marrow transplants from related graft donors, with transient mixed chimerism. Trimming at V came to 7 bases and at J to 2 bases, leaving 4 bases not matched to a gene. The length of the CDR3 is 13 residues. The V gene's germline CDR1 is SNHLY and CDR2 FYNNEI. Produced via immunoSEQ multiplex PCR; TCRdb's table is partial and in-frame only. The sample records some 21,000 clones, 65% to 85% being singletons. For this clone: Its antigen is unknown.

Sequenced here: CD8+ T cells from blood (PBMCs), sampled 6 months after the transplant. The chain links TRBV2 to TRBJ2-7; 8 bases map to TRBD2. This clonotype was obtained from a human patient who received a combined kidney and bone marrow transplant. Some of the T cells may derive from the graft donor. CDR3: CASKGLGPYEQYF. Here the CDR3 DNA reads TGTGCCAGCAAGGGACTAGGTCCCTACGAGCAGTACTTC.